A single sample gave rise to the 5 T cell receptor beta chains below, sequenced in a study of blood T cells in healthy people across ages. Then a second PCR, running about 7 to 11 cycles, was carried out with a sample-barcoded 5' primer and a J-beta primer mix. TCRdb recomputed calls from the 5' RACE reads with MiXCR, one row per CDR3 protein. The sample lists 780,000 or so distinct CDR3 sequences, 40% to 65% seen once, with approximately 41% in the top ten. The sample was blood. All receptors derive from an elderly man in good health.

The CDR3 region is CASSPGDREYYGYTF. The DNA for the CDR3 is TGCGCCAGCAGCCCTGGGGACAGGGAGTACTATGGCTACACCTTC. The rearrangement joins TRBV5-1 to TRBJ1-2; 9 bases align to TRBD1. Germline assignment: CDR1 SGHRS and CDR2 YFSETQ. The CDR3 sequence is 15 residues long. Germline trimming cut 4 bases from V and 3 bases from J; bases unmatched to any gene: 7.

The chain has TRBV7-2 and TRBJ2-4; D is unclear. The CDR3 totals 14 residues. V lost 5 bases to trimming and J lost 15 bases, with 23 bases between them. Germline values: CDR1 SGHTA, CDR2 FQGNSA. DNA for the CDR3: TGTGCCAGCAGCCTGCAAGTTGGGCAAGAGACCCTGTACTTC. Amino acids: CASSLQVGQETLYF. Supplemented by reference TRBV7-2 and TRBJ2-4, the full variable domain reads GAGVSQSPSNKVTEKGKDVELRCDPISGHTALYWYRQSLGQGLEFLIYFQGNSAPDKSGLPSDRFSAERTGGSVSTLTIQRTQQEDSAVYLCASSLQVGQETLYFGAGTRLSVL.

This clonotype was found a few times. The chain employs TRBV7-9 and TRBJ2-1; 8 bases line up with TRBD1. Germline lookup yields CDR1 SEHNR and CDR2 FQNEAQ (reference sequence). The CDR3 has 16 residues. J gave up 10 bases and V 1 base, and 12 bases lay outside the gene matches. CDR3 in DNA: TGTGCCAGCAGCTTAGGAGGACAGGGAAAGATTCGCGAGCAGTTCTTC. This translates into CASSLGGQGKIREQFF.

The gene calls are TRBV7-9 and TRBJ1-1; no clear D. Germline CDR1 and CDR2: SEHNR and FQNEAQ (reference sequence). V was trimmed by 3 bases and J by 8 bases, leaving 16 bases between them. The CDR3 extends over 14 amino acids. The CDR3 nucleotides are TGTGCCAGCAGCTTCCCCGGTCCGGGCGGAGAAGCTTTCTTT. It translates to CASSFPGPGGEAFF.

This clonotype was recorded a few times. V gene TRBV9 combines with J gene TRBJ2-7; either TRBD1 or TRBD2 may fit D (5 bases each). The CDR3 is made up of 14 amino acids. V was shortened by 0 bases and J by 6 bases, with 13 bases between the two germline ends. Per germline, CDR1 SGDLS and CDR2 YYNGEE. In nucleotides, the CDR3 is TGTGCCAGCAGCGTAGGGCAGGGTGGAGGCGAGCAGTACTTC. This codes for CASSVGQGGGEQYF.